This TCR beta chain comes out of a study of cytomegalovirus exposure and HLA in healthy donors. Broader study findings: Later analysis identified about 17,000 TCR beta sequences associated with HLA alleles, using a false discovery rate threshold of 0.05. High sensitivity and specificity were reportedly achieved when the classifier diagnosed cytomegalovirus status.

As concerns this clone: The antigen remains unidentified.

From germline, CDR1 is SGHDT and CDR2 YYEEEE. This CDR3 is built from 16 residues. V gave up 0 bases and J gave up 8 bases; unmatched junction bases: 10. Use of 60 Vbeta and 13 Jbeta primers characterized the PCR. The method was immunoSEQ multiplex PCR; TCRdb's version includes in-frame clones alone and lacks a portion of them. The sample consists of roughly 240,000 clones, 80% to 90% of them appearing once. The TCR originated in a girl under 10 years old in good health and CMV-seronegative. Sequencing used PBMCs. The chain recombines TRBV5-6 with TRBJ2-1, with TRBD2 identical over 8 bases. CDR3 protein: CASSLGFQRESHEQFF. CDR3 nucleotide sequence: TGTGCCAGCAGCTTGGGATTTCAGCGGGAGTCCCATGAGCAGTTCTTC.